One T cell receptor beta chain is described in this entry. Antigen unknown. This entry is derived from a study of shared clonotypes between healthy human individuals. On the study more broadly: Researchers assigned three CD4 naive, three CD4 memory, two CD8 naive and one CD8 memory plate to each donor. General study points: Across subsets, estimated richness was generally greater for naive than for memory populations. The four-donor shared clonotypes exceeded non-shared clonotypes in generation probability, with non-shared ones scoring lower. Among donors, clonotype sharing was expected to be affected by sequencing depth.

Assay used: immunoSEQ multiplex PCR; TCRdb lists only in-frame clones, some missing. Here the sample spans fewer than 2.5 million clones, 93% being singletons. V dropped 5 bases and J dropped 0; count of bases not matched to a gene: 6. Germline V gene lookup returns CDR1 SGHAT and CDR2 FQDESV (reference sequence). The CDR3 length is 16 residues. The source of this sequence is a young man in good health. Some clones in this sample may be carry-over from other donors' samples. The chain is built from TRBV11-1 and TRBJ1-3, with 8 bases that match TRBD1. Source material: naive CD4+ T cells from PBMCs. Subset here: CD45RA+ positively selected. CDR3 in amino acids: CASSPWDRNSGNTIYF. Here the CDR3 DNA reads TGTGCCAGCAGCCCCTGGGACAGGAACTCTGGAAACACCATATATTTT.